These 22 T cell receptor beta chains originate from one sample sequenced in a study of identical twins. TCRdb re-analysed the 5' RACE reads in MiXCR, keeping a single row per CDR3 protein. The data show about 570,000 distinct CDR3 sequences, with 9.6% seen just once and under 3.5% held by the top ten. These same data were also listed under a study on yellow fever vaccine responses in identical twins.

The sequenced material came from PBMCs. Every receptor here comes from a woman under 30 in good health.

This clonotype occurred many times. CDR3 amino acids: CSVDQGDKGAYEQYF. In DNA, the CDR3 is TGCAGCGTCGACCAAGGCGACAAGGGGGCCTACGAGCAGTACTTC. V gene TRBV29-1 combines with J gene TRBJ2-7; tentatively, D is TRBD1 (6 bases). V shed 6 bases and J shed 2 bases, with 20 bases lying between them. The CDR3 has 15 residues. Germline CDR1 is SQVTM and CDR2 is ANQGSEA.

CDR3 sequence: CASTGSGGNQPQHF. The CDR3 DNA reads TGTGCCAGCACGGGGTCCGGGGGCAATCAGCCCCAGCATTTT. The rearrangement joins TRBV6-1 to TRBJ1-5; no clear D. V lost 7 bases, J lost 2 bases, and 12 bases lay in between. Germline assignment: CDR1 MNHNS and CDR2 SASEGT. This CDR3 has 14 amino acids.

J is TRBJ2-1 and V is TRBV7-2, with a tentative D call TRBD2 (6 bases). V was pared by 1 base and J by 2 bases, with 15 bases between. Germline assignment: CDR1 SGHTA and CDR2 FQGNSA. The length of the CDR3 is 17 residues. In DNA form, the CDR3 reads TGTGCCAGCAGCTTAGGGTGGGGGGACCCAACCTACAATGAGCAGTTCTTC. Protein: CASSLGWGDPTYNEQFF.

This clonotype was recorded many times. The chain couples TRBV25-1 to TRBJ2-6; the match to TRBD1 covers 7 bases. Trimming cost V 5 bases and J 2 bases; bases outside gene matches: 12. Germline V gene lookup returns CDR1 MGHDK and CDR2 SYGVNS. The CDR3 has 18 amino acids. The CDR3 DNA reads as TGTGCCAGCAGTAAAGACGACAGGGCCACCCCTGGGGCCAACGTCCTGACTTTC. Amino acids: CASSKDDRATPGANVLTF.

Many counts were recorded for this clonotype. The rearrangement links TRBV12-3 or TRBV12-4 to TRBJ2-1; 8 nucleotides align to TRBD2. J was trimmed by 11 bases and V by 5 bases; bases with no gene match: 5. The CDR3 covers 12 residues. The CDR3 is CASSPRGAQQFF. The CDR3 nucleotides read TGTGCCAGCAGTCCGCGGGGGGCACAGCAGTTCTTC.

This clonotype occurred a few times. The genes are TRBV3-1 and TRBJ2-7; 9 nucleotides agree with TRBD2. After removal of 1 base from V and 2 bases from J, the junction contained 3 bases not matched to a gene. Germline loops: CDR1 LGHDT, CDR2 YNNKEL (reference sequence). CDR3 length: 15 residues. In DNA, the CDR3 is TGTGCCAGCAGCCAAGTGCGGGAGGGCCCCTACGAGCAGTACTTC. It yields the protein CASSQVREGPYEQYF.

In regard to this clonotype: One junction end disagrees with the germline gene, perhaps due to a read error. V usage is TRBV5-1 and J usage is TRBJ2-1, with TRBD1 matching 10 bases. CDR1 is SGHRS and CDR2 is YFSETQ in the germline V gene. The length of the CDR3 is 14 residues. CDR3 sequence (DNA): TGCGCCAGCAGAGGACAGGGGGGTCACAATGAGCAGTTATTC. Encoded protein: CASRGQGGHNEQLF.

This clonotype was observed at least ten times. The CDR3 region has the DNA TGTGCCAGTCGCATACATCGTAAAGGGACCGGGGAGCTGTTTTTT. Protein product: CASRIHRKGTGELFF. The rearrangement joins TRBV6-1 to TRBJ2-2; D unclear. Trimming shortened V by 9 bases and J by 5 bases, and 19 bases separated the two germline ends. This CDR3 has 15 residues. Germline CDR1 reads MNHNS; CDR2 reads SASEGT.

The genes are TRBV6-2 or TRBV6-3 and TRBJ1-1; possible D gene TRBD1, 5 bases. Trimming shortened V by 0 bases and J by 1 base, and 9 bases separated the two germline ends. Germline V gives CDR1 MNHEY, CDR2 SVGEGT. The CDR3 has 15 amino acids. Written as DNA, the CDR3 is TGTGCCAGCAGTTACTCGTTACAGGCGAACACTGAAGCTTTCTTT. Protein: CASSYSLQANTEAFF.

This clonotype was detected many times. V gene TRBV7-9 combines with J gene TRBJ1-4; D ambiguous. Per the germline V gene, CDR1 is SEHNR and CDR2 is FQNEAQ (reference sequence). The V and J ends lost 2 bases and 8 bases respectively, with 12 bases between them. The CDR3 is made up of 14 amino acids. CDR3 loop: CASSLNGGEEKLFF. CDR3 coding DNA: TGTGCCAGCAGCTTAAACGGTGGGGAAGAAAAACTGTTTTTT.

This clonotype was observed at least ten times. V usage is TRBV12-3 or TRBV12-4 and J usage is TRBJ2-1, with 7 positions matching TRBD1. V shed 6 bases, J shed 2 bases, and the junction held 4 bases outside the gene matches. The length of the CDR3 is 14 residues. The CDR3 nucleotides are TGTGCCAGCAGCACGGGACAGCCCTACAATGAGCAGTTCTTC. Its protein product is CASSTGQPYNEQFF.

This clonotype was observed a few times. The V and J genes are TRBV7-6 and TRBJ2-7; the D gene is possibly TRBD2 (6 bases). Trimming stripped 5 bases from V and 3 bases from J, with 20 bases between. Germline CDR1 SGHVS, CDR2 FNYEAQ. The CDR3 has 16 amino acids. The CDR3 sequence: CASSPVVSGRGYEQYF. CDR3 in DNA: TGTGCCAGCAGCCCCGTCGTTTCCGGGAGAGGCTACGAGCAGTACTTC.

In this sample, this clonotype turned up many times. The CDR3 DNA is TGCAGTGCTAGGCTCCCACTAGCGGGTCGGAATGAGCAGTTCTTC. It yields the protein CSARLPLAGRNEQFF. This sequence joins TRBV20-1 and TRBJ2-1; 9 positions match TRBD2. The CDR3 consists of 15 residues. CDR1 DFQATT and CDR2 SNEGSKA come from the germline V gene (reference sequence). Trimming took 3 bases from V and 7 from J; bases not matched to a gene: 10.

This clonotype appeared a few times. J is TRBJ2-3 and V is TRBV28; no clear D gene. The CDR3 runs to 12 residues. Trimming shortened V by 0 bases and J by 6 bases, and 4 bases separated the two germline ends. Looked up from germline, CDR1 is MDHEN and CDR2 is SYDVKM. The CDR3 region is CASSLWLDTQYF. In DNA, the CDR3 is TGTGCCAGCAGTTTATGGCTTGATACGCAGTATTTT.

In its sample, this clonotype was seen many times. This chain joins TRBV29-1 and TRBJ2-1; TRBD1 might be the D (6 bases). The V end was cut by 7 bases, the J end by 7 bases, with 17 bases between. This CDR3 region has 13 residues. Per germline, CDR1 SQVTM and CDR2 ANQGSEA. The CDR3 region has the DNA TGCAGCGCCCGAGGGGGTCTGAGTAATGAGCAGTTCTTC. Translated, it gives CSARGGLSNEQFF.

This clonotype was found many times. This rearrangement joins TRBV5-1 to TRBJ2-1, with 10 bases aligning to TRBD2. CDR3 size: 15 residues. Germline V gives CDR1 SGHRS, CDR2 YFSETQ. Trimming at V came to 9 bases and at J to 1 base, leaving 7 bases not matched to a gene. The chain's CDR3 is CATATSGSSYNEQFF. The CDR3 DNA reads TGCGCCACCGCGACTAGCGGGTCGTCCTACAATGAGCAGTTCTTC. Looking up the rest from reference TRBV5-1 and TRBJ2-1 gives the full variable domain: KAGVTQTPRYLIKTRGQQVTLSCSPISGHRSVSWYQQTPGQGLQFLFEYFSETQRNKGNFPGRFSGRQFSNSRSEMNVSTLELGDSALYLCATATSGSSYNEQFFGPGTRLTVL.

At least ten counts were recorded for this clonotype. The V call is TRBV5-1, the J call TRBJ2-7; weak D call: TRBD1 (5 bases). There are 14 residues in the CDR3. Trimming stripped 4 bases from V and 1 base from J, with 12 bases between. CDR1 SGHRS and CDR2 YFSETQ come from the germline V gene. The CDR3 spells CASSPRGASYEQYF. The CDR3 nucleotides are TGCGCCAGCAGCCCAAGGGGCGCATCCTACGAGCAGTACTTC.

In this sample, this clonotype turned up a few times. The chain couples TRBV5-1 to TRBJ2-3; D is perhaps TRBD2 (5 bases). CDR1 SGHRS and CDR2 YFSETQ come from the germline V gene. The length of the CDR3 is 16 residues. With 0 bases removed from V and 2 bases from J, the gap between germline ends came to 13 bases. In nucleotides, the CDR3 is TGCGCCAGCAGCTTGGCGTCGGGAATGAACACAGATACGCAGTATTTT. Its protein product is CASSLASGMNTDTQYF.

This clonotype was detected only a few times. The V and J genes are TRBV7-2 and TRBJ2-5; D tentatively reads TRBD1 or TRBD2 (5 bases each). Germline V gives CDR1 SGHTA, CDR2 FQGNSA. The CDR3 spans 16 residues. Trimming pared 3 bases from V and 2 bases from J, leaving 16 bases between. The CDR3 nucleotides read TGTGCCAGCAGCTTTGTTTCGGGACGTAAACAAGAGACCCAGTACTTC. It yields the protein CASSFVSGRKQETQYF.

The chain carries TRBV4-1 and TRBJ2-3; 9 positions match TRBD2. Trimming at V came to 1 base and at J to 0 bases, leaving 8 bases not matched to a gene. Per the germline V gene, CDR1 is MGHRA and CDR2 is YSYEKL. This CDR3 has 18 residues. CDR3 in amino acids: CASSQVVAGAFSTDTQYF. DNA of the CDR3: TGCGCCAGCAGCCAAGTGGTAGCGGGAGCCTTTAGCACAGATACGCAGTATTTT.

The J gene is TRBJ2-2, the V gene TRBV12-3 or TRBV12-4, with D hard to call. Trimming took 5 bases from V and 2 from J, leaving 9 bases between them. The CDR3 is 14 amino acids. The CDR3 nucleotides are TGTGCCAGCAGTCCGGTCTTTAACACCGGGGAGCTGTTTTTT. This codes for CASSPVFNTGELFF.

This clonotype was picked up many times. Here the CDR3 DNA reads TGTGCCAGCAGTCTGACTGAAGGAAACACCATATATTTT. Amino acids: CASSLTEGNTIYF. This chain connects TRBV6-6 to TRBJ1-3; D is unresolved. The length of the CDR3 is 13 residues. With 5 bases removed from V and 4 bases from J, the gap between germline ends came to 9 bases. Germline lookup yields CDR1 MNHNY and CDR2 SVGAGI (reference sequence).